Given below is one T cell receptor (beta chain) in context. What it binds is unknown. The entry originates in a study of T cells in Graves' hyperthyroidism and ophthalmopathy. Germline V CDR1 and CDR2: LNHNV, YYDKDF (reference sequence). The CDR3 runs 18 residues. Unmatched junction bases numbered 17, after V lost 3 bases and J lost 3 bases. Findings and limits, study-wide: For ophthalmopathy, model prediction preceded onset by a median about 6 months.

The CDR3 regions of TCR beta were amplified from RNA transcripts. HTBI primers were the set used in a first-round RT-PCR of the TCR CDR3. One entry per CDR3 protein results from TCRdb running MiXCR on the multiplex PCR reads. The sample contains roughly 570,000 distinct CDR3 sequences, 40% to 55% of which appear only once. Sequencing input: peripheral blood or thyroid tissue (not recorded which). The TCR sequence derives from a woman aged 18-35 years with Graves' hyperthyroidism. The chain employs TRBV15 and TRBJ2-7; TRBD2 aligns across 7 bases. The CDR3 region is CATSSSVTSDPIVYEQYF. The CDR3 DNA follows: TGTGCCACCAGCAGTTCCGTCACTAGCGACCCGATCGTCTACGAGCAGTACTTC.